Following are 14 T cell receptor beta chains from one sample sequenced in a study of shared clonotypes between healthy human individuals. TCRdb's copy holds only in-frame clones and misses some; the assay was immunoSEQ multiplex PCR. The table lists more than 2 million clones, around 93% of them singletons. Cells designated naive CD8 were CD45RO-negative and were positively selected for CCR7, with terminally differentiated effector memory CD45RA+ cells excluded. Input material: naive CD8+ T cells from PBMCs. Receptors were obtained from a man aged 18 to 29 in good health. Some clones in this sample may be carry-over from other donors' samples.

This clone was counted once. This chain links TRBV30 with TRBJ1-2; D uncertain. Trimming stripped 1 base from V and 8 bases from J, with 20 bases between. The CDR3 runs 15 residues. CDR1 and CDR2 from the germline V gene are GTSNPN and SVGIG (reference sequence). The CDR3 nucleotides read TGTGCCTGGAGTGAGGATTTTCCCAGATACGGAGGCTACACCTTC. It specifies CAWSEDFPRYGGYTF.

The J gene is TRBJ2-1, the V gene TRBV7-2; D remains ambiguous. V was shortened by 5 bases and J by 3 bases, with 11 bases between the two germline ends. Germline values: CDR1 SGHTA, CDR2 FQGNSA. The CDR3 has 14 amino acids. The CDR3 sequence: CASSANSGYNEQFF. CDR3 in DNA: TGTGCCAGCAGCGCGAATTCGGGCTACAATGAGCAGTTCTTC.

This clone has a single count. This CDR3 is CASSARDLSSYNEQFF. Here the CDR3 DNA reads TGTGCCAGCAGCGCAAGGGACCTGAGCTCCTACAATGAGCAGTTCTTC. The rearrangement links TRBV5-8 to TRBJ2-1, with D tentatively TRBD1 or TRBD2 (5 bases each). Germline loops: CDR1 SGHTS, CDR2 YDEGEE. CDR3 size: 16 residues. With 4 bases removed from V and 0 bases from J, the gap between germline ends came to 14 bases.

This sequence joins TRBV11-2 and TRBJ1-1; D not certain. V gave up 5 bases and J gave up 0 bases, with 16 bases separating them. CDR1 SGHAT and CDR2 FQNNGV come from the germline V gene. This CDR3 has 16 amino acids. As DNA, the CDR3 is TGTGCCAGCAGCCCTTGGGCAGGAGGCATGAACACTGAAGCTTTCTTT. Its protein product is CASSPWAGGMNTEAFF.

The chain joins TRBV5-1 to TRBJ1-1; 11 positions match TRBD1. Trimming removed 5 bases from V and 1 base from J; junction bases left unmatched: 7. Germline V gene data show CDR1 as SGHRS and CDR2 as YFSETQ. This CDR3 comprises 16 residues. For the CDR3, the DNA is TGCGCCAGCAGTTCCCGGGACAGGGGGAGGAACACTGAAGCTTTCTTT. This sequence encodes CASSSRDRGRNTEAFF.

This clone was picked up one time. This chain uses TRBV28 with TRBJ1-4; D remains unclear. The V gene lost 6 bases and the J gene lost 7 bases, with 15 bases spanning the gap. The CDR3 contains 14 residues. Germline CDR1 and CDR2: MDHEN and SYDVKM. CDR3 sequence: CASSLLNYGEKLFF. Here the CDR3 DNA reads TGTGCCAGCAGCCTACTAAATTACGGTGAAAAACTGTTTTTT.

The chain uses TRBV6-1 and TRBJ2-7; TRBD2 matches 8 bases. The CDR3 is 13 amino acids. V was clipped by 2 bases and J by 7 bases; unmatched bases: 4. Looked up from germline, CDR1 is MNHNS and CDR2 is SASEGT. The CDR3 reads CASSEWTSREQYF. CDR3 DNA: TGTGCCAGCAGTGAATGGACTAGCCGTGAGCAGTACTTC.

The CDR3 spells CASSRRDRGLGNTIYF. The CDR3 DNA follows: TGTGCCAGTAGTCGGAGGGACAGGGGGCTTGGAAACACCATATATTTT. The gene calls are TRBV19 and TRBJ1-3, with 12 bases identical to TRBD1. V was clipped by 5 bases and J by 3 bases; unmatched bases: 5. The CDR3 runs to 16 residues. Germline CDR1 and CDR2: LNHDA and SQIVND (reference sequence).

CDR3: CASSLYVQETQYF. In nucleotides, the CDR3 is TGTGCCAGCAGTCTTTACGTTCAAGAGACCCAGTACTTC. The chain combines TRBV27 with TRBJ2-5; D is unresolved. V gave up 5 bases and J gave up 2 bases, with 9 bases separating them. The length of the CDR3 is 13 residues. CDR1 and CDR2 from the germline V gene are MNHEY and SMNVEV (reference sequence).

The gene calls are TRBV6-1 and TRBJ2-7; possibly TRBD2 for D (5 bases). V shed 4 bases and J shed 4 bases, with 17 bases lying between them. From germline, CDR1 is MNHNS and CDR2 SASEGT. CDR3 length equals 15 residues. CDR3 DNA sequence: TGTGCCAGCAGTGCACCTCGACTACTCCAGTACGAGCAGTACTTC. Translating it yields CASSAPRLLQYEQYF.

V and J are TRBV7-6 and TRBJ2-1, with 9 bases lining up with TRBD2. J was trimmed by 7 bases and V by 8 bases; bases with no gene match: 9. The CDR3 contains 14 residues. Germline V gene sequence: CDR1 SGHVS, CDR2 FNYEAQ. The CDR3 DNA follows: TGTGCCAGCGGCCGGAGACTAGCGGATAATGAGCAGTTCTTC. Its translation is CASGRRLADNEQFF.

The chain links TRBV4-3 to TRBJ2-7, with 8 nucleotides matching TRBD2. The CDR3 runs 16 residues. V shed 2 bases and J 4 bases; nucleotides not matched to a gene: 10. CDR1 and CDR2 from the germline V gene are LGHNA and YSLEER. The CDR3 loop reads CASSQRLAGGLYEQYF. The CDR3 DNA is TGCGCCAGCAGCCAAAGGTTGGCGGGAGGTCTGTACGAGCAGTACTTC.

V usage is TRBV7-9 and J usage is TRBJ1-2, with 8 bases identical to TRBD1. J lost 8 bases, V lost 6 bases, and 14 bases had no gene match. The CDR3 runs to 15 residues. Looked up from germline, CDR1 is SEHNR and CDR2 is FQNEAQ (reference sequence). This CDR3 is CASRKGDRGGLGYTF. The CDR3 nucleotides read TGTGCCAGCAGAAAGGGTGACAGGGGTGGTCTCGGCTACACCTTC.

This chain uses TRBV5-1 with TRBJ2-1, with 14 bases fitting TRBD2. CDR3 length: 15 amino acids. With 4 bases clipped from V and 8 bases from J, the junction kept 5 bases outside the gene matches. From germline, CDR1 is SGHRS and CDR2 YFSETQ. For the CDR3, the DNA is TGCGCCAGCAGCGGCGGGACTAGCGGGAGCGATGAGCAGTTCTTC. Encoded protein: CASSGGTSGSDEQFF.